This TCR beta chain was found in a study of shared clonotypes between healthy human individuals. Naive CD8 cells were CD45RO-negative, positively selected for CCR7, excluding terminally differentiated effector memory CD45RA+ cells. Samples underwent the assay at deep level. The repertoire was sequenced with immunoSEQ multiplex PCR; TCRdb's copy has only in-frame clones and lacks some. This table has 2 million to 2.5 million clones, 85% to 95% appearing once. Note on this clone: Other DNA sequences in the same sample also yield this CDR3.

This TCR was sampled from a man aged 18 to 30 in good health. The material sequenced was naive CD8+ T cells sorted from blood.

The CDR3 sequence: CASSLRTGQETQYF. CDR3 sequence (DNA): TGTGCCAGCAGTCTCCGGACAGGGCAAGAGACCCAGTACTTC. The chain is built from TRBV28 and TRBJ2-5; 8 nucleotides align to TRBD1. Unmatched junction bases numbered 4, after V lost 5 bases and J lost 2 bases. The CDR3 is made up of 14 amino acids. Looked up from germline, CDR1 is MDHEN and CDR2 is SYDVKM.